This T cell receptor (beta chain) is drawn from a study of a mutant IDH1 vaccine in newly diagnosed glioma. The study's findings and limits: Among top peripheral T cell clonotypes, changes seemed unrelated to pseudoprogression.

As to this clone: Its specificity is unknown.

Only in-frame clones appear in the TCRdb table, and some are missing; sequencing was by immunoSEQ multiplex PCR. The sample yields about 88,000 clones, over 75% seen once. V lost 7 bases and J 0 bases, leaving 13 bases between the germline ends. Germline values: CDR1 MDHEN, CDR2 SYDVKM. The CDR3 length is 16 residues. The time point: baseline, week 1 (first vaccination visit). Stated treatment: pre-vaccination baseline after standard-of-care therapy. Each of the donors came in with new WHO grade 3 or 4 astrocytomas that were IDH1-mutant and ATRX-lost. The chain has TRBV28 and TRBJ1-6; D is perhaps TRBD1 (5 bases). The sequencing used PBMCs, collected from a glioma patient treated with radiotherapy, temozolomide or both. This TCR came from a man aged 35 to 55 with glioma. Some clones in this sample may be carry-over from other donors' samples. CDR3 protein: CASTRQTSSYNSPLHF. CDR3 nucleotides: TGTGCCAGCACTAGACAGACGAGCTCCTATAATTCACCCCTCCACTTT.